The 19 T cell receptor beta chains listed next were all sequenced from one sample in a study of blood T cells in healthy people across ages. A second PCR, run for roughly 7 to 12 cycles, used a sample-barcoded 5' primer plus a J-beta primer mix. A single record per CDR3 protein comes from TCRdb applying MiXCR to the 5' RACE reads. The sample carries over 1,500,000 distinct CDR3 sequences, 35% to 50% recorded once. Sequencing input: blood. These receptors were collected from a human donor in good health.

In this sample, this clonotype turned up a few times. The chain has TRBV20-1 and TRBJ1-5; 7 bases match TRBD1. Germline assignment: CDR1 DFQATT and CDR2 SNEGSKA (reference sequence). V was clipped by 6 bases and J by 7 bases; unmatched bases: 12. The CDR3 consists of 14 residues. DNA for the CDR3: TGCAGTGCAACGGACAGGCGAGGAGAACAGCCCCAGCATTTT. Translated, it gives CSATDRRGEQPQHF.

The chain employs TRBV4-1 and TRBJ1-6; a weak D match, TRBD1 (5 bases). Germline CDR1 MGHRA, CDR2 YSYEKL. This CDR3 is built from 17 residues. V dropped 0 bases and J dropped 10 bases, with 19 bases sitting between them. CDR3 protein: CASSQDGGGVLGSPLHF. CDR3 DNA: TGCGCCAGCAGCCAAGATGGGGGTGGGGTTCTAGGATCACCCCTCCACTTT.

The chain has TRBV12-3 or TRBV12-4 and TRBJ2-4; D remains unclear. The CDR3 spans 15 residues. Trimming removed 0 bases from V and 8 bases from J, with 14 bases in between. In DNA form, the CDR3 reads TGTGCCAGCAGTTTAGCCCTGATAGGAGTCGACATTCAGTACTTC. This gives the protein CASSLALIGVDIQYF.

This clonotype was detected only a few times. This chain links TRBV9 with TRBJ2-3; the D gene is possibly TRBD1 (5 bases). Germline assignment: CDR1 SGDLS and CDR2 YYNGEE. V lost 4 bases, J lost 5 bases, and 23 bases lay in between. The length of the CDR3 is 17 residues. The CDR3 bases are TGTGCCAGCAGCTCACGCTCTTGGGGCGTCGGTCGAGATACGCAGTATTTT. Translating gives CASSSRSWGVGRDTQYF.

The V gene is TRBV4-1, the J gene TRBJ1-2; 8 bases match TRBD1. The CDR3 loop spans 18 amino acids. Looked up from germline, CDR1 is MGHRA and CDR2 is YSYEKL. V lost 4 bases and J lost 0; bases outside the gene matches: 13. The CDR3 region is CASSPRSPGGPANYGYTF. CDR3 bases: TGCGCCAGCAGCCCCCGTTCACCAGGGGGCCCAGCTAACTATGGCTACACCTTC.

The rearrangement uses TRBV5-1 and TRBJ2-3, with D uncertain. The germline V gene has CDR1 SGHRS and CDR2 YFSETQ. The CDR3 loop spans 15 amino acids. Trimming pared 8 bases from V and 2 bases from J, leaving 18 bases between. CDR3 nucleotides: TGCGCCAGTTTAGATCCGGCAGGAGACACAGATACGCAGTATTTT. Translating gives CASLDPAGDTDTQYF.

This chain links TRBV25-1 with TRBJ2-1, with D uncertain. The CDR3 totals 14 residues. CDR1 and CDR2 (germline): MGHDK, SYGVNS. The V gene lost 4 bases and the J gene lost 5 bases, with 12 bases spanning the gap. CDR3 sequence: CASSVLDKDNEQFF. The CDR3 nucleotides are TGTGCCAGCAGTGTTCTAGACAAAGACAATGAGCAGTTCTTC.

The rearrangement links TRBV10-3 to TRBJ1-1, with D maybe TRBD1 (5 bases). This CDR3 spans 11 amino acids. V was pared by 5 bases and J by 12 bases, with 13 bases between. Germline CDR1 ENHRY, CDR2 SYGVKD. Written as DNA, the CDR3 is TGTGCCATCAGTCCACGGGACCTCACTTTCTTT. Translation gives CAISPRDLTFF.

Remarks on this clonotype: The germline gene is not matched at one end of the junction; a read error may be the cause. CDR3: CSVEDPGQGNYDYTF. The CDR3 region has the DNA TGCAGCGTTGAAGATCCGGGACAGGGCAACTATGACTACACCTTC. The chain is built from TRBV29-1 and TRBJ1-2, with TRBD1 matching over 9 bases. CDR1 is SQVTM and CDR2 is ANQGSEA in the germline V gene. CDR3 size: 15 residues.

CDR3 DNA: TGCAGCGTAACCACAGGGGGACTTACTGAAGCTTTCTTT. This gives the protein CSVTTGGLTEAFF. The V and J genes are TRBV29-1 and TRBJ1-1; 8 positions agree with TRBD1. This CDR3 is 13 amino acids long. From germline, CDR1 is SQVTM and CDR2 ANQGSEA. V was clipped by 6 bases and J by 5 bases; unmatched bases: 8.

This clonotype was counted only a few times. The chain employs TRBV29-1 and TRBJ1-5; 7 nucleotides align to TRBD1. The CDR3 has 13 residues. J was trimmed by 7 bases and V by 5 bases; bases with no gene match: 8. Per germline, CDR1 SQVTM and CDR2 ANQGSEA. CDR3 amino acids: CSVTSSGGQPQHF. The CDR3 DNA sequence: TGCAGCGTTACTTCTTCAGGGGGACAGCCCCAGCATTTT.

V usage is TRBV10-3 and J usage is TRBJ2-4; 7 bases are a match to TRBD1. The better agreement between TRBJ2-5 and the DNA end casts doubt on the J call. CDR1 is ENHRY and CDR2 is SYGVKD in the germline V gene. This CDR3 spans 13 amino acids. The CDR3 protein is CAISKNRGETQYF. The CDR3 DNA follows: TGTGCCATCAGTAAGAACAGGGGAGAGACCCAGTACTTC.

This clonotype has more than one count but fewer than ten. CDR3 coding DNA: TGTGCCAGCAGCTCGACCGACAGGATGGAGACCCAGTACTTC. Translated: CASSSTDRMETQYF. The J gene is TRBJ2-5, the V gene TRBV7-9; tentatively, D is TRBD1 (6 bases). Germline values: CDR1 SEHNR, CDR2 FQNEAQ (reference sequence). Trimming took off 4 bases at V and 5 bases at J, with 14 bases between the two ends. The CDR3 has 14 residues.

The sample holds a few counts of this clonotype. This chain connects TRBV7-2 to TRBJ1-5; D call uncertain. From germline, CDR1 is SGHTA and CDR2 FQGNSA. The CDR3 loop spans 13 amino acids. With 3 bases removed from V and 6 bases from J, the gap between germline ends came to 9 bases. CDR3 amino acids: CASSFMIGQPQHF. CDR3 in DNA: TGTGCCAGCAGCTTTATGATCGGTCAGCCCCAGCATTTT.

The genes are TRBV4-1 and TRBJ2-6, with 8 bases matching TRBD1. Germline loops: CDR1 MGHRA, CDR2 YSYEKL. The length of the CDR3 is 18 residues. With 0 bases clipped from V and 4 bases from J, the junction kept 8 bases outside the gene matches. The CDR3 bases are TGCGCCAGCAGCCAAGATCTAGGACAGGGATCCGGGGCCAACGTCCTGACTTTC. This gives the protein CASSQDLGQGSGANVLTF.

The chain carries TRBV29-1 and TRBJ2-7, with D possibly being TRBD1 (5 bases). V lost 4 bases to trimming and J lost 5 bases, with 12 bases between them. CDR1 and CDR2 (germline): SQVTM, ANQGSEA. The CDR3 is made up of 12 amino acids. Here the CDR3 DNA reads TGCAGCGTTGGGGGCCGTTCCCACGAGCAGTACTTC. Its protein product is CSVGGRSHEQYF.

In its sample, this clonotype was seen once. The chain couples TRBV2 to TRBJ1-2; D is uncertain. The CDR3 contains 12 residues. With 7 bases removed from V and 4 bases from J, the gap between germline ends came to 10 bases. Germline-derived CDR1 and CDR2 are SNHLY and FYNNEI. In DNA form, the CDR3 reads TGTGCCAGCAAACAGACGTTCTATGGCTACACCTTC. It translates to CASKQTFYGYTF.

The chain combines TRBV20-1 with TRBJ1-1; 7 positions match TRBD1. CDR1 DFQATT and CDR2 SNEGSKA come from the germline V gene (reference sequence). This CDR3 has 14 amino acids. With V trimmed by 5 bases and J by 1 base, 7 bases remained unmatched. The CDR3 loop is CSAGRGQWNTEAFF. CDR3 DNA: TGCAGTGCTGGAAGGGGACAGTGGAACACTGAAGCTTTCTTT.

This chain joins TRBV2 and TRBJ1-2, with D unclear. The CDR3 contains 13 residues. CDR1 is SNHLY and CDR2 is FYNNEI in the germline V gene. Trimming took 6 bases from V and 8 from J, leaving 16 bases between them. CDR3 loop: CASRRSGLGGYTF. In nucleotides, the CDR3 is TGTGCCAGCAGACGATCAGGTCTAGGAGGCTACACCTTC.